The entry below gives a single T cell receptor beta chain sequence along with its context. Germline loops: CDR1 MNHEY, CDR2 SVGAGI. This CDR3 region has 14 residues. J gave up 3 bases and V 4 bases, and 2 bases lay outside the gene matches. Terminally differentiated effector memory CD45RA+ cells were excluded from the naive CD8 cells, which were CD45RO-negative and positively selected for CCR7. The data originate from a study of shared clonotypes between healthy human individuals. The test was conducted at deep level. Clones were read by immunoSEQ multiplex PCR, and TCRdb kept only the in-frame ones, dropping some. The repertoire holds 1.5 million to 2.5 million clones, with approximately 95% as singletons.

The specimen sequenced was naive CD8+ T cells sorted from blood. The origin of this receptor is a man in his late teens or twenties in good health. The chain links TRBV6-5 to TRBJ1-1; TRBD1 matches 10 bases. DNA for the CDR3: TGTGCCAGCAGTTCGGGACAGGGGTACACTGAAGCTTTCTTT. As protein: CASSSGQGYTEAFF.